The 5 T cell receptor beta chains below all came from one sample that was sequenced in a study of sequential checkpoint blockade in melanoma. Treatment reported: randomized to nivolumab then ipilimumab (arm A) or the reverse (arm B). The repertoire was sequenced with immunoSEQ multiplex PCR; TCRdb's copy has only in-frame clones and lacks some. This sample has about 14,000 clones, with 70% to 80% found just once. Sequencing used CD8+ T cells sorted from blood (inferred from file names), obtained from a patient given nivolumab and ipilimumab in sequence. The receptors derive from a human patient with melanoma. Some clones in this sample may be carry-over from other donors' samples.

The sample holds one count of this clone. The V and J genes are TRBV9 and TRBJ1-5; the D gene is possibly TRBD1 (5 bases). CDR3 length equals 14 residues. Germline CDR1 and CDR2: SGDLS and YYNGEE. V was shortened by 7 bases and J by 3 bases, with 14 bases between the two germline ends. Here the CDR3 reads CASALGGDNQPQHF. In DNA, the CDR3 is TGTGCCAGCGCCCTGGGGGGGGACAATCAGCCCCAGCATTTT.

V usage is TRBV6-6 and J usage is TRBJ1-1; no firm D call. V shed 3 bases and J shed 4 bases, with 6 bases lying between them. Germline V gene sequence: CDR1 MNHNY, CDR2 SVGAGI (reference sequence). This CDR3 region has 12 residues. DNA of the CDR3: TGTGCCAGCAGTTATGGAGGCACTGAAGCTTTCTTT. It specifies CASSYGGTEAFF.

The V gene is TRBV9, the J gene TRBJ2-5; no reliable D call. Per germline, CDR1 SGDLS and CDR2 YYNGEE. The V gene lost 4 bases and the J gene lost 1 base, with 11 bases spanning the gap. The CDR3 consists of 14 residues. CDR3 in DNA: TGTGCCAGCAGCCCGCACTACGCCCAAGAGACCCAGTACTTC. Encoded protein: CASSPHYAQETQYF.

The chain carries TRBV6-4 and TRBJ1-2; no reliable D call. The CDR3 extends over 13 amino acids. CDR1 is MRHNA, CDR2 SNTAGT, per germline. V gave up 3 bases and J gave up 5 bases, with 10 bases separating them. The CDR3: CASSEAVGYGYTF. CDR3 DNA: TGTGCCAGCAGTGAGGCGGTCGGGTATGGCTACACCTTC.

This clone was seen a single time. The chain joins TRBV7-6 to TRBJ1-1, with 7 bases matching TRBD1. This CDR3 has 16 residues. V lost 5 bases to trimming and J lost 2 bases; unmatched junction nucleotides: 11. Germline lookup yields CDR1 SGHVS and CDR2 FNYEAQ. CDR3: CASSPRRTGTNTEAFF. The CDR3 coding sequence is TGTGCCAGCAGCCCGAGAAGGACAGGAACTAACACTGAAGCTTTCTTT.